A selection of T cell receptor beta chains follows, all from one sample in a study of spatial heterogeneity in lung cancer. TCRdb reprocessed the 5' RACE reads via MiXCR and lists one record per CDR3 protein. The table includes roughly 34,000 distinct CDR3 sequences, around 7.6% detected once. The sequencing here drew on PBMCs, taken at follow-up. All receptors derive from a male donor with early-stage non-small cell lung cancer. Each CDR3 is given with its conserved first and last residue. Fields, in order: clone size, V gene, J gene, D gene, CDR3 protein, CDR3 DNA. The D gene is left open where the match is weak. Expanded clones get a size class; other rows say once, few or many, or leave the size out.

>-|TRBV7-3|TRBJ1-1|-
CASSLAPDTEAFF
TGTGCCAGCAGCTTAGCGCCGGACACTGAAGCTTTCTTT
>few|TRBV30|TRBJ1-5|-
CAWSVGLGVLDQPQHF
TGTGCCTGGAGTGTAGGGTTAGGGGTCCTCGATCAGCCCCAGCATTTT
>few|TRBV6-6|TRBJ2-1|TRBD2
CASTRSSGAYNEQFF
TGTGCCAGCACCAGGTCCAGCGGGGCTTACAATGAGCAGTTCTTC
>many|TRBV11-1|TRBJ2-1|TRBD1
CASSSTSGTGFYNEQFF
TGTGCCAGCAGCTCCACTTCCGGGACAGGGTTCTACAATGAGCAGTTCTTC
>many|TRBV12-3/TRBV12-4|TRBJ1-2|-
CASSARGRTNYGYTF
TGTGCCAGCAGTGCCAGGGGACGTACTAACTATGGCTACACCTTC
>-|TRBV11-1|TRBJ2-1|-
CASSLMNEQFF
TGTGCCAGCAGCTTAATGAATGAGCAGTTCTTC
>once|TRBV29-1|TRBJ1-1|-
CSVEKGMSTEAFF
TGCAGCGTTGAGAAGGGAATGAGCACTGAAGCTTTCTTT
>many|TRBV20-1|TRBJ1-6|TRBD1
CSARDRGTGGSPLHF
TGCAGTGCTAGAGATCGTGGGACAGGAGGTTCACCCCTCCACTTT
>-|TRBV18|TRBJ1-6|-
CASSRGDGAPLHF
TGTGCCAGCTCACGGGGGGACGGTGCACCCCTCCACTTT
>many|TRBV7-3|TRBJ2-3|-
CASSFQGTPSTDTQYF
TGTGCCAGCAGCTTCCAGGGGACACCTAGCACAGATACGCAGTATTTT
>few|TRBV9|TRBJ1-4|-
CASSVAGDSNEKLFF
TGTGCCAGCAGCGTAGCTGGAGACAGCAATGAAAAACTGTTTTTT
>many|TRBV23-1|TRBJ2-2|-
CASSQSGIGQNTGELFF
TGCGCCAGCAGTCAATCGGGAATTGGACAGAACACCGGGGAGCTGTTTTTT
>many|TRBV9|TRBJ2-1|-
CASSVDWSSYNEQFF
TGTGCCAGCAGCGTTGACTGGAGCTCCTACAATGAGCAGTTCTTC
>many|TRBV14|TRBJ2-5|-
CASSQDWIGAQYF
TGTGCCAGCAGCCAAGACTGGATAGGGGCCCAGTACTTC
>many|TRBV20-1|TRBJ2-1|TRBD2
CSARDRTSGKVEQFF
TGCAGTGCTAGAGATCGGACTAGCGGGAAAGTTGAGCAGTTCTTC
>many|TRBV4-2|TRBJ2-2|TRBD1
CASSQGDRNTGELFF
TGTGCCAGCAGCCAAGGGGACAGGAACACCGGGGAGCTGTTTTTT
>many|TRBV11-3|TRBJ2-1|-
CASSLGDPLDEQFF
TGTGCCAGCAGCTTAGGCGACCCCCTTGATGAGCAGTTCTTC
>many|TRBV20-1|TRBJ1-1|-
CSATNVDGSNTEAFF
TGCAGTGCTACGAACGTGGACGGTTCAAACACTGAAGCTTTCTTT
>many|TRBV6-2/TRBV6-3|TRBJ2-1|-
CASSYRSGLIYNEQFF
TGTGCCAGCAGTTACCGATCGGGACTGATCTACAATGAGCAGTTCTTC